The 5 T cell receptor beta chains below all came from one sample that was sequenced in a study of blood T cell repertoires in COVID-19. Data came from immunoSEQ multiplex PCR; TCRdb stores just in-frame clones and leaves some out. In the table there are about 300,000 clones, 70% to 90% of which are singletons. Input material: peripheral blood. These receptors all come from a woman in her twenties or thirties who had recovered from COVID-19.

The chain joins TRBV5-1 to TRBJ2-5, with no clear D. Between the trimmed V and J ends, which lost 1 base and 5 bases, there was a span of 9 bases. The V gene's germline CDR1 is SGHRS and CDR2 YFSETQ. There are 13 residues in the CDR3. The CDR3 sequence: CASSLIDGETQYF. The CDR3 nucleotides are TGCGCCAGCAGCTTGATCGACGGGGAGACCCAGTACTTC. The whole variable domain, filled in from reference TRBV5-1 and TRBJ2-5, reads KAGVTQTPRYLIKTRGQQVTLSCSPISGHRSVSWYQQTPGQGLQFLFEYFSETQRNKGNFPGRFSGRQFSNSRSEMNVSTLELGDSALYLCASSLIDGETQYFGPGTRLLVL.

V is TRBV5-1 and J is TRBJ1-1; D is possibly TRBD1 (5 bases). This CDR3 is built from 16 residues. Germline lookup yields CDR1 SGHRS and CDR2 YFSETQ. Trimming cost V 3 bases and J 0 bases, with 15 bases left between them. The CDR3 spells CASSSDNPRLNTEAFF. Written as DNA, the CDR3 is TGCGCCAGCAGCTCGGACAACCCTAGATTGAACACTGAAGCTTTCTTT.

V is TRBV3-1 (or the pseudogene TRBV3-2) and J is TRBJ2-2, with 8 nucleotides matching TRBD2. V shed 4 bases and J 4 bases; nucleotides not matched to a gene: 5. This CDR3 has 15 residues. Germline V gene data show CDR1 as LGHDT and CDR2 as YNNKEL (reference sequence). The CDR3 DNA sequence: TGTGCCAGCAGCCTCGGGGGGGCAGGCACCGGGGAGCTGTTTTTT. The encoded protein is CASSLGGAGTGELFF.

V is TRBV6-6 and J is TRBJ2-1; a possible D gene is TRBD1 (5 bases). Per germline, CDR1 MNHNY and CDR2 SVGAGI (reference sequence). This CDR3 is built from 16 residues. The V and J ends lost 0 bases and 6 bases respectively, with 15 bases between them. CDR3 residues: CASSYSLGVFSNEQFF. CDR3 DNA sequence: TGTGCCAGCAGTTACTCGTTAGGGGTATTCTCCAATGAGCAGTTCTTC.

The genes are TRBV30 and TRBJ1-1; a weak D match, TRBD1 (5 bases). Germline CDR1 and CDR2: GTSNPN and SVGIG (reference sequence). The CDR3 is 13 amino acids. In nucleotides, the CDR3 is TGTGGTTTCCACAGGACCCGGAACACTGAAGCTTTCTTT. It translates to CGFHRTRNTEAFF.